This T cell receptor (beta chain) was captured in a study of control samples from healthy donors and cancer patients. Measured with immunoSEQ multiplex PCR; TCRdb has only the in-frame clones, and not every one. The sample shows over 150,000 clones, 75% to 95% of them seen only once. This TCR derives from a woman aged 40-49 years in good health. The sample comprised blood.

CDR3 nucleotides: TGCGCCAGCAGCTTGGGGGCGGACTATGGCTACACCTTC. Residues: CASSLGADYGYTF. This chain uses TRBV5-1 with TRBJ1-2; D remains unclear. The CDR3 sequence is 13 residues long. The V end was cut by 0 bases, the J end by 3 bases, with 6 bases between. Germline loops: CDR1 SGHRS, CDR2 YFSETQ.